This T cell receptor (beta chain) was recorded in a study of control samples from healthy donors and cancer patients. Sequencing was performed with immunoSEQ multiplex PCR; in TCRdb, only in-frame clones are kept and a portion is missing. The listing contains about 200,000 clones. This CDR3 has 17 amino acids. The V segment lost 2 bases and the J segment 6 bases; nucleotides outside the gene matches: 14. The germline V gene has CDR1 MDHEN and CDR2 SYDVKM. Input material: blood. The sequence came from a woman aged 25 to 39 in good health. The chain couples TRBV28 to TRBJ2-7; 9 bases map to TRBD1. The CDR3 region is CASSLHEAGTGPSEQYF. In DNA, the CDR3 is TGTGCCAGCAGTTTACATGAAGCCGGGACAGGGCCTTCCGAGCAGTACTTC.